This entry lists 23 T cell receptor beta chains sequenced from one sample in a study of blood T cell repertoires in COVID-19. Assay: immunoSEQ multiplex PCR; the TCRdb copy retains only in-frame clones and omits some. This sample yields around 68,000 clones, of which around 88% are seen a single time; approximately 15% belongs to the top ten. The sequencing sample was made of peripheral blood. These receptors were taken from a middle-aged man with COVID-19, enrolled during active disease.

J is TRBJ2-3 and V is TRBV29-1, with a possible D match to TRBD2 (6 bases). The V and J ends lost 4 bases and 2 bases respectively, with 10 bases between them. There are 13 residues in the CDR3. Germline V gives CDR1 SQVTM, CDR2 ANQGSEA. The chain's CDR3 is CSVAGGITDTQYF. The CDR3 DNA follows: TGCAGCGTTGCCGGGGGTATCACAGATACGCAGTATTTT.

The chain has TRBV3-1 (or the pseudogene TRBV3-2) and TRBJ1-2; 8 bases line up with TRBD1. With V trimmed by 3 bases and J by 4 bases, 10 bases remained unmatched. From germline, CDR1 is LGHDT and CDR2 YNNKEL (reference sequence). The CDR3 runs to 16 residues. CDR3 DNA sequence: TGTGCCAGCAGCCAGCTGGGGACAGGACTGGGCTATGGCTACACCTTC. This codes for CASSQLGTGLGYGYTF.

This chain's CDR3 is CASSTYSGITEAFF. DNA for the CDR3: TGTGCCAGCAGCACATACAGCGGGATCACTGAAGCTTTCTTT. The chain joins TRBV7-2 to TRBJ1-1, with D unresolved. V was trimmed by 5 bases and J by 4 bases, leaving 14 bases between them. The CDR3 sequence is 14 residues long. Germline V lookup: CDR1 SGHTA, CDR2 FQGNSA.

The chain joins TRBV5-4 to TRBJ1-1; no definite D call. Germline V gene lookup returns CDR1 SGHNT and CDR2 YYREEE (reference sequence). This CDR3 comprises 13 residues. Trimming left V 4 bases short and J 2 bases short, with 9 bases between. CDR3 loop: CASSRTTNTEAFF. In nucleotides, the CDR3 is TGTGCCAGCAGCCGCACAACCAACACTGAAGCTTTCTTT.

V is TRBV30 and J is TRBJ2-3; D uncertain. Germline CDR1 and CDR2: GTSNPN and SVGIG (reference sequence). The V end lost 0 bases, the J end lost 4 bases, and 5 bases lay between the germline ends. This CDR3 is 12 amino acids long. The CDR3 is CAWSVLADTQYF. Here the CDR3 DNA reads TGTGCCTGGAGTGTACTGGCAGATACGCAGTATTTT. The complete variable domain, with remaining parts taken from reference TRBV30 and TRBJ2-3, reads SQTIHQWPATLVQPVGSPLSLECTVEGTSNPNLYWYRQAAGRGLQLLFYSVGIGQISSEVPQNLSASRPQDRQFILSSKKLLLSDSGFYLCAWSVLADTQYFGPGTRLTVL.

The rearrangement links TRBV7-2 to TRBJ2-7, with a possible D match to TRBD2 (5 bases). Trimming cost V 9 bases and J 4 bases, with 13 bases left between them. Germline V lookup: CDR1 SGHTA, CDR2 FQGNSA. There are 12 residues in the CDR3. The CDR3 region is CASARGRYEQYF. The CDR3 DNA reads as TGTGCCAGTGCCCGCGGGCGGTACGAGCAGTACTTC.

The V gene is TRBV27, the J gene TRBJ1-1; D is possibly TRBD1 (5 bases). From germline, CDR1 is MNHEY and CDR2 SMNVEV (reference sequence). The length of the CDR3 is 14 residues. Trimming pared 3 bases from V and 5 bases from J, leaving 13 bases between. CDR3 sequence reads: CASSFSKGRTEAFF. The CDR3 nucleotides read TGTGCCAGCAGTTTCAGCAAGGGGAGGACTGAAGCTTTCTTT.

The chain carries TRBV30 and TRBJ2-7; 7 bases are a match to TRBD1. Trimming removed 3 bases from V and 3 bases from J; junction bases left unmatched: 2. Germline CDR1 and CDR2: GTSNPN and SVGIG (reference sequence). The CDR3 is 12 amino acids. The CDR3 DNA is TGTGCCTGGAGGGGGACAGTCTACGAGCAGTACTTC. Its protein product is CAWRGTVYEQYF.

The chain joins TRBV5-4 to TRBJ2-4; perhaps TRBD1 as D (6 bases). V was shortened by 1 base and J by 2 bases, with 13 bases between the two germline ends. Germline V gene data show CDR1 as SGHNT and CDR2 as YYREEE (reference sequence). This CDR3 contains 16 residues. The CDR3 sequence is CASSLTVTGTKNIQYF. The CDR3 DNA is TGTGCCAGCAGCTTGACTGTAACAGGGACCAAAAACATTCAGTACTTC.

V usage is TRBV6-5 and J usage is TRBJ1-6; the match to TRBD1 covers 7 bases. Germline V gene data show CDR1 as MNHEY and CDR2 as SVGAGI. V lost 6 bases to trimming and J lost 15 bases; unmatched junction nucleotides: 8. The CDR3 loop spans 12 amino acids. The CDR3 loop is CASSPGQVGLHF. For the CDR3, the DNA is TGTGCCAGCAGCCCCGGACAGGTTGGCCTCCACTTT.

This clone was detected once. The chain couples TRBV2 to TRBJ1-5; D is perhaps TRBD1 (6 bases). The CDR3 sequence is 13 residues long. Germline V gives CDR1 SNHLY, CDR2 FYNNEI. Deletions cut 8 bases from V and 2 bases from J, with 10 bases between. In DNA, the CDR3 is TGTGCCAGCTCCCCAGGGGGCAATCAGCCCCAGCATTTT. Encoded protein: CASSPGGNQPQHF.

This clone appeared a few times. The V gene is TRBV5-1, the J gene TRBJ2-7; 16 nucleotides match TRBD2. Germline-derived CDR1 and CDR2 are SGHRS and YFSETQ. The J segment lost 2 bases and the V segment lost 4 bases, leaving 3 bases of the junction unmatched. The CDR3 sequence is 16 residues long. The CDR3, as DNA: TGCGCCAGCAGCCCCGGGACTAGCGGGGGGGCCTACGAGCAGTACTTC. Translating it yields CASSPGTSGGAYEQYF.

The CDR3 region is CASSESVGLSGYEQFF. CDR3 in DNA: TGTGCCAGCAGCGAGAGCGTTGGACTATCGGGGTATGAGCAGTTCTTC. The chain has TRBV9 and TRBJ2-1, with D maybe TRBD2 (6 bases). V was shortened by 3 bases and J by 8 bases, with 21 bases between the two germline ends. Germline CDR1 SGDLS, CDR2 YYNGEE. CDR3 length: 16 amino acids.

The genes are TRBV7-2 and TRBJ1-1; D not resolved. The V gene lost 1 base and the J gene lost 1 base, with 7 bases spanning the gap. From germline, CDR1 is SGHTA and CDR2 FQGNSA. The CDR3 is made up of 14 amino acids. The CDR3 spells CASSLGPGNTEAFF. The DNA for the CDR3 is TGTGCCAGCAGCTTAGGGCCGGGGAACACTGAAGCTTTCTTT. The full variable domain, its missing parts supplied by reference TRBV7-2 and TRBJ1-1, is GAGVSQSPSNKVTEKGKDVELRCDPISGHTALYWYRQSLGQGLEFLIYFQGNSAPDKSGLPSDRFSAERTGGSVSTLTIQRTQQEDSAVYLCASSLGPGNTEAFFGQGTRLTVV.

The V call is TRBV12-3 or TRBV12-4, the J call TRBJ2-3, with TRBD2 as a possible D gene (6 bases). The CDR3 consists of 13 residues. Trimming removed 5 bases from V and 5 bases from J, with 11 bases in between. The CDR3 DNA is TGTGCCAGCAGTGACCGGCGGGGAGATACGCAGTATTTT. Protein sequence: CASSDRRGDTQYF.

The chain carries TRBV19 and TRBJ2-7; 7 bases are shared with TRBD2. Looked up from germline, CDR1 is LNHDA and CDR2 is SQIVND (reference sequence). This CDR3 is 13 amino acids long. Trimming removed 4 bases from V and 6 bases from J; junction bases left unmatched: 6. CDR3 DNA: TGTGCCAGTAGTAACGTGGGAGGGAGCGAGCAGTACTTC. Amino acid sequence: CASSNVGGSEQYF.

The genes are TRBV11-3 and TRBJ2-2; perhaps TRBD1 as D (5 bases). CDR1 is SGHNT and CDR2 is YENEEA in the germline V gene. The CDR3 has 14 residues. Trimming took 3 bases from V and 6 from J, leaving 11 bases between them. CDR3: CASSFARVPGELFF. CDR3 nucleotide sequence: TGTGCCAGCAGCTTCGCCAGGGTGCCCGGGGAGCTGTTTTTT.

The rearrangement links TRBV10-3 to TRBJ2-7; 10 bases map to TRBD1. Germline values: CDR1 ENHRY, CDR2 SYGVKD. The CDR3 totals 14 residues. J lost 6 bases, V lost 0 bases, and 2 bases had no gene match. The CDR3 loop reads CAISESRDRGEQYF. For the CDR3, the DNA is TGTGCCATCAGTGAGTCCCGGGACAGGGGCGAGCAGTACTTC.

The chain has TRBV2 and TRBJ1-2; D is ambiguous. The CDR3 totals 12 residues. Germline lookup yields CDR1 SNHLY and CDR2 FYNNEI. Trimming shortened V by 4 bases and J by 0 bases, and 3 bases separated the two germline ends. The CDR3 DNA reads TGTGCCAGCAGTGGTACTAACTATGGCTACACCTTC. Translation gives CASSGTNYGYTF.

The CDR3, as DNA: TGTGCCAGCAGCGCTGTCTCGGGGGGGGAACCGACGGATACGCAGTATTTT. Its protein product is CASSAVSGGEPTDTQYF. The V call is TRBV7-6, the J call TRBJ2-3; 8 bases match TRBD2. Trimming at V came to 5 bases and at J to 6 bases, leaving 16 bases not matched to a gene. From germline, CDR1 is SGHVS and CDR2 FNYEAQ. This CDR3 has 17 amino acids. The whole variable domain, filled in from reference TRBV7-6 and TRBJ2-3, reads GAGVSQSPRYKVTKRGQDVALRCDPISGHVSLYWYRQALGQGPEFLTYFNYEAQQDKSGLPNDRFSAERPEGSISTLTIQRTEQRDSAMYRCASSAVSGGEPTDTQYFGPGTRLTVL.

V is TRBV15 and J is TRBJ1-4; 10 positions agree with TRBD1. This CDR3 spans 16 amino acids. CDR1 and CDR2 (germline): LNHNV, YYDKDF (reference sequence). The V and J ends lost 1 base and 7 bases, in that order; junction bases with no gene match: 6. The CDR3 is CATSRAQDRGSEKLFF. The CDR3 nucleotides are TGTGCCACCAGCAGAGCCCAGGACAGGGGGAGTGAAAAACTGTTTTTT.

The chain recombines TRBV29-1 with TRBJ2-1; D perhaps matches TRBD2 (7 bases). Germline V gene sequence: CDR1 SQVTM, CDR2 ANQGSEA. Trimming removed 3 bases at V and 9 bases at J, with 12 bases between. The CDR3 spans 12 residues. The CDR3 loop is CSVEQRGGEQFF. As DNA, the CDR3 is TGCAGCGTTGAGCAGAGGGGGGGTGAGCAGTTCTTC.

V usage is TRBV7-3 and J usage is TRBJ2-1; TRBD2 matches 8 bases. Trimming at V came to 2 bases and at J to 7 bases, leaving 4 bases not matched to a gene. Germline-derived CDR1 and CDR2 are SGHTA and FQGTGA. This CDR3 is 14 amino acids long. CDR3 DNA sequence: TGTGCCAGCAGCTTAGCGGGGGGAATAAATGAGCAGTTCTTC. This translates into CASSLAGGINEQFF. Full variable domain (rest looked up from reference TRBV7-3 and TRBJ2-1): GAGVSQTPSNKVTEKGKYVELRCDPISGHTALYWYRQSLGQGPEFLIYFQGTGAADDSGLPNDRFFAVRPEGSVSTLKIQRTERGDSAVYLCASSLAGGINEQFFGPGTRLTVL.